This T cell receptor (beta chain) was recorded in a study of blood T cell repertoires in COVID-19. The CDR3 is made up of 14 amino acids. Trimming took off 3 bases at V and 6 bases at J, with 12 bases between the two ends. The protocol was immunoSEQ multiplex PCR, while the TCRdb copy is restricted to in-frame clones and leaves out a portion. The repertoire includes 350,000 to 450,000 clones, about 89% of them detected once, and approximately 1.9% sits in the top ten. This clonotype was sampled from a middle-aged man in a cohort exposed to, infected with or recovered from COVID-19 (not recorded which). V is TRBV23-1 and J is TRBJ1-5; D not certain. TRBV23-1 is assigned to the ORF class and has an uncertain function. The sample comprised PBMCs or T cells enriched from blood (not recorded which). The CDR3, as DNA: TGCGCCAGCAGTCAGCCGGGAATGGTTCAGCCCCAGCATTTT. Protein: CASSQPGMVQPQHF.